This TCR beta chain was found in a study of cytomegalovirus exposure and HLA in healthy donors (TCRdb year 2017). Regarding the study in general: An earlier analysis of some 550 of the donors reported approximately 300 Gb of sequence data and some 120 million unique TCR beta sequences from about 200 million T cells. An early release that covered 500 to 800 HLA-typed donors contained about 290 gigabases of sequencing data and approximately 85 million unique TCR sequences. The genetic ancestry cluster associated with self-reported Caucasian donors included around four fifths of the roughly 410 genotyped donors. The aim of the study was to test whether cataloging public T cell receptors could identify signatures of past pathogen exposure. Using immunosequencing, the study profiled T cell repertoires from 666 subjects and related those repertoires to cytomegalovirus serostatus. A separate validation cohort of over a hundred different subjects was used in addition to the roughly 720-subject first cohort. High-throughput TCR immunosequencing, statistical association of individual TCRs with disease status, and machine learning were combined to predict cytomegalovirus infection status. To study patterns of TCR occurrence, a later analysis re-analyzed previously published TCR beta repertoires from hundreds of donors and added high-resolution HLA genotyping. In the later analysis, no new phenotypic data were used to find candidate immune exposures; instead, reliance was placed on TCR beta sequences and their occurrence across donors. In an earlier analysis of around 540 of the donors, high-throughput TCR beta sequencing was used to judge whether each TCR beta V gene segment behaved as functional or pseudogenic. Alongside the repertoire data, information on donor age, sex, ethnicity and CMV serostatus was compiled. A later genetic analysis took genome-wide SNP genotypes for about 65% of the roughly 670 donors and used that subset as a discovery cohort. All discovery cohort repertoires had been generated on a single sequencing platform. HLA typing included class I and class II loci at four-digit resolution. Typing coverage varied by locus: about 629-640 donors for A, B, C, DRB1 and DQB1; roughly 510 for DQA1; about 600 for DPA1; fewer than 480 for DPB1. A handful of DR-DQ haplotypes were handled as single units for association and clustering because linkage in the cohort was strong. Across about 380 genotyped donors of the cohort, an average of about 240,000 unique TCR beta nucleotide sequences per donor were sequenced, and approximately 19% of those sequences were non-productive. Study-wide conclusions, independent of this receptor: The sequencing pipeline was judged likely to have produced a cluster of highly shared sequence variants as a technical artifact. In this cohort, only TCR beta chains were sequenced, and detectable features were limited by the absence of alpha or paired-chain data. Across donors, most TCR sequences were observed very rarely, whereas some public TCRs were present in many individuals. In a later analysis, several top co-occurrence clusters were reported to appear linked to parvovirus B19, influenza, CMV and Epstein-Barr virus. A later analysis associated about 17,000 TCR beta sequences with specific HLA alleles at a false discovery rate of 0.05. The study gave a list of 150 to 200 TCR beta chains associated with cytomegalovirus. Broadly in line with IMGT annotations, most TCR beta V segments showed up in productive rearrangements about 90% or about 30% of the time in an earlier analysis of approximately 640 of the donors. In a later analysis, HLA-associated TCR beta chains were found to be more clonally expanded and to have lower generation probabilities than equally common non-associated chains. Linkage disequilibrium might explain the correlated functional status among segregating V segments, but an unknown experimental factor could not be ruled out. The classifier was reported to diagnose cytomegalovirus status with high specificity and sensitivity in both the original cohort and the validation cohort. It was suggested by the authors that the approach could potentially be generalized to other disease states and immunological phenotypes. CMV serostatus was the only immune exposure information available for the cohort. An association between a missense DCLRE1C variant and V-gene and J-gene trimming of TCR beta chains was found in a later genetic analysis and replicated in an independent cohort. The 87-base-pair reads could not distinguish some IMGT-functional V segments, including TRBV6-2 and TRBV6-3, so those segments were excluded. In a later analysis, the rate of TCR association differed among HLA loci, with DRB1 alleles having the most associated TCRs and HLA-C alleles having the fewest. Over 15 rarely observed V segments, including chromosome 9 orphons, were excluded from the earlier analysis of 550 to 700 of the donors because counts were too low. Strong co-occurrence of HLA alleles, especially DR and DQ, made assigning TCR associations to individual alleles difficult. A further reported finding was that TCR beta sequences accurately predicted the HLA-A and HLA-B alleles for most subjects in the first cohort. Compared with the approximately 670-donor mean, donors in an Asian-associated ancestry cluster had fewer N-insertions in productive TCRs, according to a later genetic analysis. The presence/absence analyses assumed that sequencing depth was roughly uniform across donors, and that assumption may not be true. HLA typing was unavailable for some donors at each locus, so association tests used only the typed subset. Three of the identified cytomegalovirus-associated TCR beta chains were confirmed in vitro to be specific for cytomegalovirus antigens. According to a later analysis, most CMV-associated TCR beta chains appeared to be HLA-restricted, and the HLA associations seemed to be driven largely by CMV exposure.

The method was the immunoSEQ multiplex PCR assay. A mixture of 60 forward primers for TCR Vbeta segments and 13 reverse primers for TCR Jbeta segments was used in the multiplex PCR. A multiplex PCR assay on genomic DNA amplified the CDR3 region of rearranged TCR beta genes. The Illumina HiSeq System was used to sequence the amplified TCR beta libraries as 87-base-pair reads. The original pipeline was this. In a later analysis, approximately 74 million unique TCR beta chains were counted across the roughly 700 repertoires, and approximately 9.9 million of these chains were shared by at least two donors. Raw reads were error-corrected and collapsed into unique sequences by a nearest-neighbor algorithm in which closely related sequences were merged to remove PCR and sequencing errors. To assign V, D and J gene segments, CDR3 sequences were aligned to IMGT reference sequences. For a sequence to be retained, a match of at least six nucleotides to both a V gene segment and a J gene segment was required. Rearrangements were called productive when the CDR3 lacked stop codons and stayed in frame with V and J; all others were non-productive. CDR3 was defined according to IMGT convention as the region running from the second conserved V-encoded cysteine to the conserved J-encoded phenylalanine. Sequences without an unambiguous match to a single V gene segment were excluded from the earlier analysis of about 600 of the donors. An earlier analysis of several hundred of the donors called V segments functional above 56.7% productive rearrangements and segregating when the between-donor standard deviation exceeded 5%. A statistical classification framework was built for diagnosing cytomegalovirus status from the catalog of TCR beta chain sequences. In a later analysis, TCR nucleotide sequences were compared against IMGT/GENE-DB human TR gene sequences so that V and J genes could be assigned. Using the TCRdist pipeline, a later analysis assigned CDR3 sequences along with most-parsimonious VDJ recombination scenarios. A later analysis defined each TCR beta chain by its CDR3 amino acid sequence plus V-gene family, and excluded reads lacking a unique V-gene family. As a way to deal with suspected cross-contamination and a sequencing artifact, a later analysis dropped 592 nucleotide sequences that were highly shared and had low generation probability. In a later analysis, a clonal expansion index for each public chain was calculated from normalized within-repertoire ranks of inferred template counts. A later analysis computed generation probabilities with a VDJ recombination model fitted to out-of-frame rearrangements, and checked the results against IGoR. Hypergeometric tests were used in a later analysis to score TCR-TCR, TCR-HLA and TCR-CMV co-occurrence, with a repertoire-size bias correction applied to the TCR pairs. In a later analysis, false discovery rates were estimated by permuting HLA or CMV assignments 20 times. In a later analysis, co-occurring TCRs were grouped using DBSCAN, and TCRdist sequence similarity was added for clustering within HLA-allele-positive subsets. Co-occurrence clustering excluded repertoires with fewer than 30,000 or more than 120,000 public chains, plus five with anomalous nucleotide sharing. In TCRdb, the immuneACCESS table is reduced to in-frame sequences with V and J assigned. These tables do not hold every clone; where another copy was compared, an unresolved V gene accounts for under half, and the others remain unexplained. The V and J calls and clone size were taken over from that table, and D and trimming were inferred from the DNA. In all, the sample holds tens of thousands of clones, and around three quarters of those were seen once. The ten most abundant clones make up 5.5% to 7.5% of the sample.

In total, approximately 690 healthy bone marrow donors made up the cohort. At the time of sampling, every cohort member was nominally healthy, though immune exposures that went unrecorded were likely present. The donor was CMV seronegative and was included in the group of approximately 350 seronegative cohort members. A peripheral blood sample was provided by each donor, and peripheral blood mononuclear cells were used for TCR beta sequencing. The Qiagen DNeasy Blood Extraction Kit was used to extract genomic DNA from the blood cell samples. Notes on this clone: Its antigen is still unknown. The record has no base qualities; no much larger clone is one base away.

Per the germline V gene (reference sequence), LNHNV is the CDR1 and YYDKDF is the CDR2. Deletion took 0 bases off V and 2 bases off J, with a span of 19 bases between the germline ends. The CDR3 covers 18 residues, taking in both the cysteine and the phenylalanine. The read is trimmed to its CDR3 DNA, 54 bases read in frame from base 1. Sequenced: PBMCs. The TCR originated in a man in his fifties in good health and CMV-seronegative. The sequence is built from TRBV15 and TRBJ1-1; the D gene is unclear. The base sequence is TGTGCCACCAGCAGAGATTTCACCTCTGGGCAGGCTAACACTGAAGCTTTCTTT. It is translated as CATSRDFTSGQANTEAFF.